This TCR beta chain was found in a study of blood T cell repertoires in COVID-19. Recruits, aged about 18 to 100 years, lived in 20 to 30 US areas. Participant-reported clinical history was the basis for cohort assignment. Resolution of symptoms, clearance, or two negative PCRs was present in recovered Cohort 3 donors. Per the germline V gene, CDR1 is LGHDT and CDR2 is YNNKEL (reference sequence). This CDR3 is 16 amino acids long. J gave up 5 bases and V 4 bases, and 10 bases lay outside the gene matches. Sequencing was performed with immunoSEQ multiplex PCR; in TCRdb, only in-frame clones are kept and a portion is missing. The sample lists under 300,000 clones, 80% to 90% occurring once.

The TCR was taken from a woman younger than 35 who had recovered from COVID-19. The V gene is TRBV3-1 (or the pseudogene TRBV3-2), the J gene TRBJ2-5, with 10 nucleotides matching TRBD2. Sequencing input: PBMCs or T cells enriched from blood (not recorded which). The CDR3 coding sequence is TGTGCCAGCAGCCCACTGAGCGGGGGGGGCCGGGAGACCCAGTACTTC. This codes for CASSPLSGGGRETQYF.